This record concerns one T cell receptor beta chain sequence. The antigen is unknown. A read error may account for a junction end that differs from germline. The data were taken from a study of shared clonotypes between healthy human individuals. Study at large: Each donor had three CD4 naive, three CD4 memory, two CD8 naive and one CD8 memory plate. Overall study results and limits: Sharing across a few donors was seen in approximately 5.2% of naive CD4 clonotypes.

The CDR3 length is 16 residues. CDR1 SGHNT and CDR2 YYREEE come from the germline V gene (reference sequence). Using immunoSEQ multiplex PCR, the repertoire was profiled, and TCRdb retains in-frame clones only, with some absent. Among about a million clones, about 70% were seen once, and the ten largest hold approximately 1.5%. The specimen sequenced was memory CD4+ T cells sorted from blood. Subset given: CD45RA-negative fraction. This TCR came from a man aged 18 to 35 in good health. J is TRBJ2-1 and V is TRBV5-4; 13 bases are shared with TRBD2. The CDR3 DNA follows: TGTGCCAGCAGCTTACCCTGGACTAGCGGGAGATCAAAATTGATCTTC. Encoded protein: CASSLPWTSGRSKLIF.